Listed below are T cell receptor beta chains from one sample, sequenced in a study of T cell repertoires in cytomegalovirus infection. TCRdb itself ran the reads through MiXCR, one entry per CDR3 protein. This sample yields around 630,000 distinct CDR3 sequences, of which 20% to 30% are seen a single time; 8% belongs to the top ten. The material sequenced was CD8+ T cells from PBMCs. These receptor sequences come from a human donor in good health (CMV status not recorded). Some clones in this sample may be carry-over from other donors' samples. CDR3s include the opening cysteine and the closing phenylalanine or tryptophan. Fields, in order: D gene, clone size, J gene, V gene, CDR3 DNA, CDR3 protein. D genes are given only for firm matches. Some rows have no size entry. The others give once, few or many, or a class for an expanded clone.

-,many,TRBJ2-1,TRBV6-5,TGTGCCAGCAGTTACTATCGAGGGGCGAAAGACAATGAGCAGTTCTTC,CASSYYRGAKDNEQFF
-,-,TRBJ2-1,TRBV20-1,TGCAGTGCTAGGGGCAGGGGAGGGGGTCGGTACAATGAGCAGTTCTTC,CSARGRGGGRYNEQFF
TRBD2,-,TRBJ2-3,TRBV20-1,TGCAGTGCTAGAGATCTCAGTAGCGGGGATACAGATACGCAGTATTTT,CSARDLSSGDTDTQYF
-,-,TRBJ1-2,TRBV20-1,TGCAGTGCTAGAGGGGGTGGGGGGTATGGCTACACCTTC,CSARGGGGYGYTF
-,-,TRBJ2-5,TRBV29-1,TGCAGCGTCGAGTTACAAAATCAAGAGACCCAGTACTTC,CSVELQNQETQYF
-,-,TRBJ2-3,TRBV7-3,TGTGCCAGCAGCTTCTCGGGGGTCAGCACAGATACGCAGTATTTT,CASSFSGVSTDTQYF
-,-,TRBJ2-3,TRBV12-5,TGTGCTAGTTGTCCAAGACACCCAGTAGGTCCAGATACGCAGTATTTT,CASCPRHPVGPDTQYF
-,-,TRBJ1-1,TRBV20-1,TGCAGTGCTTGGGGGGACACTGAAGCTTTCTTT,CSAWGDTEAFF
-,many,TRBJ1-2,TRBV7-6,TGTGCCAGCAGCTTATCGCGTGGCTATGGCTACACCTTC,CASSLSRGYGYTF
-,few,TRBJ2-1,TRBV11-2,TGTGCCAGCCACTGGGGGCTCTACAATGAGCAGTTCTTC,CASHWGLYNEQFF
TRBD2,many,TRBJ2-1,TRBV7-9,TGTGCCAGCAGCTCGCCTCCGGGACTAGCGGATGTAAGCTCCTACAATGAGCAGTTCTTC,CASSSPPGLADVSSYNEQFF
TRBD1,-,TRBJ2-7,TRBV7-2,TGTGCCAGCAGCGCCGTCGACAGGGAACACGAGCAGTACTTC,CASSAVDREHEQYF
-,few,TRBJ1-5,TRBV6-5,TGTGCCAGCAGTTACAACAGGGAGGACAATCAGCCCCAGCATTTT,CASSYNREDNQPQHF
TRBD1,few,TRBJ2-5,TRBV7-2,TGTGCCAGCAGCAAGACAGGGGGCTTAGAGACCCAGTACTTC,CASSKTGGLETQYF
TRBD1,few,TRBJ1-2,TRBV7-9,TGTGCCAGCAGCCCCCCGGACAGGGGGCCCCCTAACTATGGCTACACCTTC,CASSPPDRGPPNYGYTF
-,-,TRBJ1-1,TRBV5-6,TGTGCCAGCAGCTCTGGGAACACTGAAGCTTCCTTT,CASSSGNTEASF
TRBD1,-,TRBJ2-7,TRBV10-3,TGTGCCATCAGGACAGGGAAGGACTACGAGCAGTACTTC,CAIRTGKDYEQYF
TRBD2,-,TRBJ2-3,TRBV6-5,TGTGCCAGCAGATCTCCGGGACTAGCGAGTTATAATACGCAGTATTTT,CASRSPGLASYNTQYF
TRBD2,few,TRBJ2-1,TRBV6-6,TGTGCCAGCAGTTACCCTTTAAGCGGGGGGCCGGGGAATGAGCAGTTCTTC,CASSYPLSGGPGNEQFF
-,few,TRBJ1-2,TRBV29-1,TGCAGCGTTGAACGGGAGGGTGGCTACACCTTC,CSVEREGGYTF
-,-,TRBJ2-1,TRBV28,TGTGCCAGCGGGGATGCTTACAATGAGCAGTTCTTC,CASGDAYNEQFF
-,-,TRBJ2-1,TRBV2,TGTGCCAGCAGTGTAGGGTACTCCTACAATGAGCAGTTCTTC,CASSVGYSYNEQFF
TRBD2,few,TRBJ2-6,TRBV14,TGTGCCAGCAGCTCCAGACAACCCGGGGGGTCTGGGGCCAACGTCCTGACTTTC,CASSSRQPGGSGANVLTF
-,many,TRBJ2-7,TRBV6-2/TRBV6-3,TGTGCCAGCAGTTACCCTGAGGACGAGCAGTACTTC,CASSYPEDEQYF
-,once,TRBJ1-1,TRBV29-1,TGCAGCGTTGAAATATCGGGGAACACTGAAGCTTTCTTT,CSVEISGNTEAFF
TRBD1,many,TRBJ1-1,TRBV6-2/TRBV6-3,TGTGCCAGCACTCCGGGACAGGCACTTAACACTGAAGCTTTCTTT,CASTPGQALNTEAFF
TRBD1,many,TRBJ1-2,TRBV28,TGTGCCAGCAGTCCTCTTTGGACAGGCGACTATGGCTACACCTTC,CASSPLWTGDYGYTF
-,-,TRBJ2-2,TRBV12-3/TRBV12-4,TGTGCCAGCATCTCGACAGTGAACACCGGGGAGCTGTTTTTT,CASISTVNTGELFF
-,many,TRBJ1-1,TRBV7-2,TGTGCCAGCAGCTTAGAACTCCTGCCAATGAACACTGAAGCTTTCTTT,CASSLELLPMNTEAFF
-,many,TRBJ1-6,TRBV7-9,TGTGCCAGCAGCTTGTCGAGTAGGGGACTCTATAATTCACCCCTCCACTTT,CASSLSSRGLYNSPLHF
TRBD1,-,TRBJ2-5,TRBV10-3,TGTGCCATCAGTGGGATCGACAGGGGAAGAGGGAAGACCCAGTACTTC,CAISGIDRGRGKTQYF
TRBD1,many,TRBJ2-3,TRBV7-3,TGTGCCAGCAGCTTACGGGACAGGACCACAGATACGCAGTATTTT,CASSLRDRTTDTQYF
-,-,TRBJ2-2,TRBV5-1,TGCGCCAGCAGCGCGAGCCAGGGCACCGGGGAGCTGTTTTTT,CASSASQGTGELFF
-,-,TRBJ1-5,TRBV10-2,TGCGCCAGCAGTGAGGGGGAGGCTAGCAATCAGCCCCAGCATTTT,CASSEGEASNQPQHF
-,-,TRBJ1-1,TRBV6-4,TGTGCCAGCAGTGACCGGTTAGGGATGAACACTGAAGCTTTCTTT,CASSDRLGMNTEAFF
-,-,TRBJ1-4,TRBV6-1,TGTGCCAGCAGTGAAGAATGGGCAACTAATGAAAAACTGTTTTTT,CASSEEWATNEKLFF
-,-,TRBJ2-1,TRBV27,TGTGCCAGCAGTTTGAGAGGGCCAGGGTATACTGAGCAGTTCTTC,CASSLRGPGYTEQFF
-,few,TRBJ2-2,TRBV7-7,TGTGCTAGCAGCTTACTTTTCCCGGCCGGAGCGAACGGGGAGCTGTTTTTT,CASSLLFPAGANGELFF
-,-,TRBJ1-3,TRBV20-1,TGCAGTGCTAGAGAGCGCCACCTTTCAAGATACGGAAACACCATATATTTT,CSARERHLSRYGNTIYF
-,many,TRBJ2-1,TRBV5-6,TGTGCCAGCAGCTTGGATAAAGTCTGGGGCCGCCACAATGAGCAGTTCTTC,CASSLDKVWGRHNEQFF
-,-,TRBJ2-1,TRBV19,TGTGCCAGTAGTATTCCGGTTTACAATGAGCAGTTCTTC,CASSIPVYNEQFF
-,-,TRBJ1-2,TRBV6-2/TRBV6-3,TGTGCCAGCAGTTACTCGGGGGACGGAAATAACTATGGCTACACCTTC,CASSYSGDGNNYGYTF
-,many,TRBJ2-7,TRBV7-2,TGTGCCAGCAGCAGGGGAAGAAACGAGCAGTACTTC,CASSRGRNEQYF
-,-,TRBJ1-1,TRBV19,TGTGCCAGTAGTATTGGCGTAACAGGGTTGGGAGCTTTCTTT,CASSIGVTGLGAFF